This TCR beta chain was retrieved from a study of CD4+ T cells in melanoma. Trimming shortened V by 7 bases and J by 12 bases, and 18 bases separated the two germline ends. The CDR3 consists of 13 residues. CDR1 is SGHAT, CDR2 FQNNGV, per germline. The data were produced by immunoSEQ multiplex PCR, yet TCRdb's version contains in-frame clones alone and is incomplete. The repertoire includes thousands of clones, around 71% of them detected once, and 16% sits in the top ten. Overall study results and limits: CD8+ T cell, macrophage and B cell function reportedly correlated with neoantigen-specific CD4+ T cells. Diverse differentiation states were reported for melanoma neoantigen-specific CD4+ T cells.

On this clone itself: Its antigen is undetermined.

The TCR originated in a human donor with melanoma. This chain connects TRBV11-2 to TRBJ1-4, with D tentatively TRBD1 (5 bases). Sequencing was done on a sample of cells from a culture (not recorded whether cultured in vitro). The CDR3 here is CASTVGGVSELFF. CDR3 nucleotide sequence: TGTGCCAGCACGGTCGGAGGGGTTTCGGAACTGTTTTTT.